This passage covers 32 T cell receptor beta chains from one sample sequenced in a study of cytomegalovirus exposure and HLA in healthy donors. Primers included in the PCR were 60 Vbeta and 13 Jbeta primers. Here immunoSEQ multiplex PCR was the method, and the copy in TCRdb shows in-frame clones only, minus some. Of around 100,000 clones detected, roughly 71% appear once; the ten largest clones hold about 8.3%. Material: PBMCs. Source of these receptors: a young man in good health and CMV-seropositive.

V usage is TRBV5-4 and J usage is TRBJ2-3, with 7 bases identical to TRBD1. Germline V lookup: CDR1 SGHNT, CDR2 YYREEE (reference sequence). This CDR3 comprises 18 residues. Trimming took 2 bases from V and 0 from J; bases not matched to a gene: 12. The CDR3 nucleotides read TGTGCCAGCAGCTTAGGCAGGGGACAGACCCGGAGCACAGATACGCAGTATTTT. It codes for CASSLGRGQTRSTDTQYF.

The chain couples TRBV4-2 to TRBJ2-2, with D perhaps matching TRBD2 (6 bases). The CDR3 length is 14 residues. V shed 1 base and J shed 3 bases, with 6 bases lying between them. Germline CDR1 LGHNA, CDR2 YNFKEQ. Written as DNA, the CDR3 is TGTGCCAGCAGCCAAGGACTAGACACCGGGGAGCTGTTTTTT. Translated, it gives CASSQGLDTGELFF.

The chain has TRBV5-6 and TRBJ2-5; D unclear. Germline lookup yields CDR1 SGHDT and CDR2 YYEEEE. Trimming took off 3 bases at V and 0 bases at J, with 15 bases between the two ends. The CDR3 sequence is 16 residues long. Here the CDR3 DNA reads TGTGCCAGCAGCTCCCAGACTGGATTGTACCAAGAGACCCAGTACTTC. As protein: CASSSQTGLYQETQYF.

This chain uses TRBV4-2 with TRBJ1-1; the match to TRBD1 covers 9 bases. CDR1 LGHNA and CDR2 YNFKEQ come from the germline V gene. V lost 7 bases to trimming and J lost 5 bases; unmatched junction nucleotides: 8. CDR3 size: 14 residues. The CDR3 here is CASTLGTGWTEAFF. DNA of the CDR3: TGTGCCAGCACTCTTGGGACAGGGTGGACTGAAGCTTTCTTT.

This chain joins TRBV10-2 and TRBJ1-4; D call uncertain. The CDR3 runs to 15 residues. The germline CDR1 and CDR2 sequences are WSHSY and SAAADI. V lost 7 bases, J lost 0 bases, and 12 bases lay in between. The CDR3 is CASTSSPATNEKLFF. The DNA of the CDR3 is TGCGCCAGCACTTCTTCACCAGCAACTAATGAAAAACTGTTTTTT.

There are a few counts of this clone. V gene TRBV19 combines with J gene TRBJ1-2; 8 bases are shared with TRBD1. The germline V gene encodes CDR1 LNHDA and CDR2 SQIVND (reference sequence). V lost 0 bases, J lost 4 bases, and 10 bases stayed unmatched. There are 17 residues in the CDR3. The CDR3 is CASSIDPTDRVGYGYTF. CDR3 DNA sequence: TGTGCCAGTAGTATAGATCCAACGGACAGGGTGGGCTATGGCTACACCTTC.

In this sample, this clone turned up a few times. The chain links TRBV6-1 to TRBJ2-3, with 14 bases that match TRBD2. V lost 10 bases and J lost 2; bases outside the gene matches: 5. From germline, CDR1 is MNHNS and CDR2 SASEGT. The CDR3 has 15 residues. The CDR3 spells CATGTSGGLTDTQYF. In DNA form, the CDR3 reads TGTGCCACCGGGACTAGCGGGGGCCTCACAGATACGCAGTATTTT.

The rearrangement links TRBV5-1 to TRBJ1-5, with TRBD1 matching over 7 bases. The CDR3 contains 17 residues. Germline values: CDR1 SGHRS, CDR2 YFSETQ. The V and J ends lost 0 bases and 1 base, in that order; junction bases with no gene match: 7. For the CDR3, the DNA is TGCGCCAGCAGCTTGGGGTTAGGGGGCACGAGCAATCAGCCCCAGCATTTT. Translated, it gives CASSLGLGGTSNQPQHF.

CDR3 residues: CASSQETRPHRAASPLHF. In nucleotides, the CDR3 is TGTGCCAGCAGCCAAGAGACGAGACCACACAGGGCTGCCTCACCCCTCCACTTT. The chain recombines TRBV4-2 with TRBJ1-6, with D possibly TRBD1 on 6 matching bases. Trimming cost V 0 bases and J 10 bases, with 22 bases left between them. Germline-derived CDR1 and CDR2 are LGHNA and YNFKEQ. This CDR3 comprises 18 residues.

V and J are TRBV5-4 and TRBJ2-7; TRBD2 agrees at 10 bases. CDR1 and CDR2 (germline): SGHNT, YYREEE (reference sequence). This CDR3 contains 17 residues. The V and J ends lost 2 bases and 0 bases, in that order; junction bases with no gene match: 8. DNA of the CDR3: TGTGCCAGCAGCTTCATAGCGGGGGGCCTATCCTCCTACGAGCAGTACTTC. Amino acids: CASSFIAGGLSSYEQYF. Complete variable domain (other parts from reference TRBV5-4 and TRBJ2-7): ETGVTQSPTHLIKTRGQQVTLRCSSQSGHNTVSWYQQALGQGPQFIFQYYREEENGRGNFPPRFSGLQFPNYSSELNVNALELDDSALYLCASSFIAGGLSSYEQYFGPGTRLTVT.

This clone showed up just a few times. V and J are TRBV5-6 and TRBJ2-7; 8 bases match TRBD1. The CDR3 runs to 15 residues. V trimming: 4 bases; J trimming: 6 bases; junction bases outside the gene matches: 12. From germline, CDR1 is SGHDT and CDR2 YYEEEE. The CDR3 DNA reads TGTGCCAGCAGCAGGAGACAGGGGACGGGGAGCGAGCAGTACTTC. This sequence encodes CASSRRQGTGSEQYF.

The chain carries TRBV5-1 and TRBJ1-6; D is unclear. CDR1 is SGHRS, CDR2 YFSETQ, per germline. This CDR3 contains 15 residues. The V gene lost 4 bases and the J gene lost 6 bases, with 14 bases spanning the gap. The CDR3 DNA is TGCGCCAGCAGCCCGGGATACCTGGGTAATTCACCCCTCCACTTT. It translates to CASSPGYLGNSPLHF.

The J gene is TRBJ2-2, the V gene TRBV27; D is ambiguous. Germline CDR1 MNHEY, CDR2 SMNVEV (reference sequence). This CDR3 is 15 amino acids long. V shed 6 bases and J shed 0 bases, with 11 bases lying between them. In nucleotides, the CDR3 is TGTGCCAGCAGGCTTGACATATCGAACACCGGGGAGCTGTTTTTT. This translates into CASRLDISNTGELFF.

The chain links TRBV27 to TRBJ2-3; 11 positions agree with TRBD2. J was trimmed by 2 bases and V by 3 bases; bases with no gene match: 16. The CDR3 is made up of 20 amino acids. Germline CDR1 is MNHEY and CDR2 is SMNVEV (reference sequence). The CDR3 sequence is CASSLSSGGWRPIVTDTQYF. CDR3 DNA: TGTGCCAGCAGTTTGTCTAGCGGGGGGTGGAGGCCTATCGTCACAGATACGCAGTATTTT.

The chain carries TRBV2 and TRBJ1-2; maybe TRBD1 (5 bases). This CDR3 has 16 amino acids. V lost 3 bases and J 4 bases, leaving 18 bases between the germline ends. Germline lookup yields CDR1 SNHLY and CDR2 FYNNEI. The CDR3 DNA reads as TGTGCCAGCAGTGACCGTCCGTCGGGCAGGGTCTATGGCTACACCTTC. This sequence encodes CASSDRPSGRVYGYTF. Complete variable domain (other parts from reference TRBV2 and TRBJ1-2): EPEVTQTPSHQVTQMGQEVILRCVPISNHLYFYWYRQILGQKVEFLVSFYNNEISEKSEIFDDQFSVERPDGSNFTLKIRSTKLEDSAMYFCASSDRPSGRVYGYTFGSGTRLTVV.

This clone appeared a few times. The V call is TRBV6-1, the J call TRBJ2-6; D gene unclear. V gave up 6 bases and J gave up 0 bases, with 9 bases separating them. The CDR3 covers 15 residues. CDR1 and CDR2 from the germline V gene are MNHNS and SASEGT. CDR3 coding DNA: TGTGCCAGCAGCGAGGAAAACTCTGGGGCCAACGTCCTGACTTTC. Translation: CASSEENSGANVLTF.

This clone was counted only a few times. The chain couples TRBV7-3 to TRBJ2-2; 11 bases line up with TRBD1. Germline lookup yields CDR1 SGHTA and CDR2 FQGTGA. This CDR3 has 17 residues. V gave up 2 bases and J gave up 5 bases; unmatched junction bases: 7. CDR3 nucleotide sequence: TGTGCCAGCAGCTTAGCCCTGGACAGGGGGCGGACCGGGGAGCTGTTTTTT. Its translation: CASSLALDRGRTGELFF.

The chain joins TRBV5-1 to TRBJ2-2; perhaps TRBD2 as D (6 bases). CDR3 length equals 15 residues. Trimming cost V 6 bases and J 2 bases, with 14 bases left between them. Germline CDR1 reads SGHRS; CDR2 reads YFSETQ. CDR3 coding DNA: TGCGCCAGCACCGCGGGACGGCGTAACACCGGGGAGCTGTTTTTT. It is translated as CASTAGRRNTGELFF.

The rearrangement uses TRBV6-1 and TRBJ2-7, with TRBD1 matching 7 bases. The germline V gene has CDR1 MNHNS and CDR2 SASEGT. V lost 6 bases to trimming and J lost 2 bases; unmatched junction nucleotides: 7. The CDR3 consists of 14 residues. CDR3 in DNA: TGTGCCAGCAGACCAGACAGGGCACCCTACGAGCAGTACGTC. Encoded protein: CASRPDRAPYEQYV.

This clone was seen just once. The J gene is TRBJ2-2, the V gene TRBV27, with 13 bases matching TRBD2. Germline V lookup: CDR1 MNHEY, CDR2 SMNVEV (reference sequence). This CDR3 comprises 19 residues. V was clipped by 4 bases and J by 6 bases; unmatched bases: 14. Here the CDR3 reads CASSSLLGGTSGVSGELFF. CDR3 DNA: TGTGCCAGCAGTTCTCTTTTGGGAGGGACTAGCGGGGTTTCCGGGGAGCTGTTTTTT.

This clone was picked up a small number of times. The chain links TRBV11-2 to TRBJ1-6; no clear D gene. The CDR3 is made up of 14 amino acids. Germline CDR1 is SGHAT and CDR2 is FQNNGV. Trimming left V 7 bases short and J 14 bases short, with 21 bases between. Here the CDR3 DNA reads TGTGCCAGCAAACCCAACCCAGGCTCTCCGACCCTCCACTTT. Its protein is CASKPNPGSPTLHF.

The chain links TRBV6-6 to TRBJ1-5; possibly TRBD1 for D (5 bases). Between the trimmed V and J ends, which lost 6 bases and 1 base, there was a span of 16 bases. The length of the CDR3 is 16 residues. Germline V CDR1 and CDR2: MNHNY, SVGAGI (reference sequence). The CDR3 here is CASSSGSGGSNQPQHF. CDR3 nucleotide sequence: TGTGCCAGCAGCTCAGGGAGCGGGGGGAGCAATCAGCCCCAGCATTTT.

J is TRBJ2-7 and V is TRBV7-9; 9 bases are a match to TRBD1. CDR1 and CDR2 (germline): SEHNR, FQNEAQ (reference sequence). CDR3 length: 15 amino acids. V lost 4 bases, J lost 7 bases, and 11 bases stayed unmatched. In nucleotides, the CDR3 is TGTGCCAGCAGCTCCGAGGACAGGGGCTTGCTAGAGCAGTACTTC. It specifies CASSSEDRGLLEQYF.

The chain carries TRBV6-1 and TRBJ1-1; perhaps TRBD1 as D (6 bases). This CDR3 contains 14 residues. V lost 2 bases, J lost 4 bases, and 11 bases lay in between. Per germline, CDR1 MNHNS and CDR2 SASEGT. CDR3 sequence reads: CASSERGGGTEAFF. The CDR3 DNA reads TGTGCCAGCAGTGAAAGGGGGGGTGGCACTGAAGCTTTCTTT.

The V gene is TRBV2, the J gene TRBJ2-7, with D maybe TRBD2 (6 bases). The germline V gene encodes CDR1 SNHLY and CDR2 FYNNEI. V lost 6 bases and J lost 0, with 15 bases in between. CDR3 length equals 15 residues. In DNA form, the CDR3 reads TGTGCCAGCAGGGGGGACTTTCTAAGCTCCTACGAGCAGTACTTC. Amino acids: CASRGDFLSSYEQYF.

The rearrangement links TRBV10-2 to TRBJ2-2; possibly TRBD2 for D (7 bases). Trimming took 8 bases from V and 7 from J, leaving 23 bases between them. The CDR3 consists of 16 residues. The V gene's germline CDR1 is WSHSY and CDR2 SAAADI. The CDR3 loop is CASLGGRGTLFGELFF. The CDR3 coding sequence is TGCGCCAGCCTAGGGGGGCGGGGGACTCTATTCGGGGAGCTGTTTTTT.

The chain links TRBV18 to TRBJ2-5; 8 nucleotides align to TRBD2. The V and J ends lost 4 bases and 4 bases, in that order; junction bases with no gene match: 2. This CDR3 is 13 amino acids long. CDR1 and CDR2 from the germline V gene are KGHSH and LQKENI. CDR3 residues: CASSRTSGETQYF. CDR3 nucleotide sequence: TGTGCCAGCTCACGTACTAGCGGAGAGACCCAGTACTTC.

This chain links TRBV11-2 with TRBJ2-7; 7 positions match TRBD2. This CDR3 has 14 residues. Trimming cost V 4 bases and J 2 bases; bases outside gene matches: 5. Germline V lookup: CDR1 SGHAT, CDR2 FQNNGV. DNA for the CDR3: TGTGCCAGCAGCTCCAGGGAGGGCCCCTACGAGCAGTACGTC. Translation gives CASSSREGPYEQYV.

This chain links TRBV5-5 with TRBJ2-7; maybe TRBD1 (5 bases). CDR1 and CDR2 (germline): SGHKS, YYEKEE (reference sequence). V was cut by 4 bases and J by 2 bases, with 16 bases left in between. CDR3 length: 15 amino acids. CDR3 region: CASSATQGGPYEQYF. In nucleotides, the CDR3 is TGTGCCAGCAGCGCTACCCAGGGCGGCCCCTACGAGCAGTACTTC.

CDR3 coding DNA: TGTGCCAGCAGCTTGTTTACGGGGGTCCAAGAGACCCAGTACTTC. Encoded protein: CASSLFTGVQETQYF. The chain is built from TRBV5-6 and TRBJ2-5, with a weak D call TRBD2 (6 bases). Per germline, CDR1 SGHDT and CDR2 YYEEEE. CDR3 length: 15 amino acids. V was shortened by 1 base and J by 1 base, with 11 bases between the two germline ends.

This clone appeared once. The J gene is TRBJ1-3, the V gene TRBV6-5, with a tentative D call TRBD1 (5 bases). V lost 2 bases and J 4 bases, leaving 6 bases between the germline ends. Germline CDR1 MNHEY, CDR2 SVGAGI. This CDR3 contains 13 residues. DNA of the CDR3: TGTGCCAGCAGTTACAACAGGGGAAACACCATATATTTT. As protein: CASSYNRGNTIYF.

The chain employs TRBV6-5 and TRBJ2-3, with D possibly TRBD1 on 5 matching bases. V was cut by 2 bases and J by 2 bases, with 11 bases left in between. Germline CDR1 is MNHEY and CDR2 is SVGAGI. The length of the CDR3 is 15 residues. CDR3 in DNA: TGTGCCAGCAGTTACAGGCAGACAGACACAGATACGCAGTATTTT. Amino acids: CASSYRQTDTDTQYF.